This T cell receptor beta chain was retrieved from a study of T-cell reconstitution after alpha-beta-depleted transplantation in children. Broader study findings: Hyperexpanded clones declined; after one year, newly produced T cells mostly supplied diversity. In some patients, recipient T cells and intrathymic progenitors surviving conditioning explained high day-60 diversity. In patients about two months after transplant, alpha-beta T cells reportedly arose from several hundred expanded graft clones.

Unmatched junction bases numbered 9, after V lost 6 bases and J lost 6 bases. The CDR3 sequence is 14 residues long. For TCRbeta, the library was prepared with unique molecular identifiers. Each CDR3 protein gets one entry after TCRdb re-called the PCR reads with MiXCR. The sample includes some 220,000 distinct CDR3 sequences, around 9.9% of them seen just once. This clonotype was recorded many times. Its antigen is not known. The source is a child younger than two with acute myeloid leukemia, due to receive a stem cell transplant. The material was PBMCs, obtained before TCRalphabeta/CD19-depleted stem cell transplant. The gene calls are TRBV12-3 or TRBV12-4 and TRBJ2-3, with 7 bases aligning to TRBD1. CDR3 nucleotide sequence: TGTGCCAGCAGCCTGACAGGGCGGTGGGATACGCAGTATTTT. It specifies CASSLTGRWDTQYF.